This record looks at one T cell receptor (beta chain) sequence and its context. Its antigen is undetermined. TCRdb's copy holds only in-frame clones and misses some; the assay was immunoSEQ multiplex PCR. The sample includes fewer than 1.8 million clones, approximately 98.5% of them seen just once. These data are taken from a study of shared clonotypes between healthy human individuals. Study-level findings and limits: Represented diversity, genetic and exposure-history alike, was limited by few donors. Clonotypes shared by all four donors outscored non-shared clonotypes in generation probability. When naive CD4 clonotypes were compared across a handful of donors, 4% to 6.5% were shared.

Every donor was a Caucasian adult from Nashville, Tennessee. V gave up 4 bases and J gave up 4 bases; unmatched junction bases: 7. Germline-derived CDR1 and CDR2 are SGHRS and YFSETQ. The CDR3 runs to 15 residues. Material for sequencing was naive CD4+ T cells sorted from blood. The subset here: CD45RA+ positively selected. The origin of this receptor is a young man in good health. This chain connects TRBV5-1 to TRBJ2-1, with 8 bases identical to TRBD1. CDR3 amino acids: CASSPGGMAYNEQFF. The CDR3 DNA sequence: TGCGCCAGCAGCCCAGGGGGCATGGCTTACAATGAGCAGTTCTTC. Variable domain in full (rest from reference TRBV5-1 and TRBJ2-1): KAGVTQTPRYLIKTRGQQVTLSCSPISGHRSVSWYQQTPGQGLQFLFEYFSETQRNKGNFPGRFSGRQFSNSRSEMNVSTLELGDSALYLCASSPGGMAYNEQFFGPGTRLTVL.